These 15 T cell receptor beta chains were all obtained from the same sample, sequenced in a study of shared clonotypes between healthy human individuals (dated by TCRdb to the early 2020s). Library generation was performed with the immunoSEQ multiplex PCR assay. TCRdb mirrors the immuneACCESS table, restricted to in-frame sequences. Some clones are absent from its copies; in checked studies, under half trace to an unresolved V gene, and the reason for the others is unknown. For this sample the table gives around 1 million clones, of which less than 85% were detected only once. The ten largest clonotypes hold around 1.4% of the sample. The sample was memory CD4+ T cells sorted from blood. Per the publication, the cell subset or site label means: CD45RA-negative fraction. The receptors were sampled from a young man in good health.

This clone appeared a single time. In the same sample, other DNA sequences code for this CDR3. The chain's CDR3 is CASSLWGESDTQYF. CDR3 bases: TGCGCCAGCAGCTTGTGGGGGGAATCAGATACGCAGTATTTT. J is TRBJ2-3 and V is TRBV5-1; possibly TRBD2 for D (6 bases). CDR3 size: 14 residues. Germline CDR1 reads SGHRS; CDR2 reads YFSETQ. V lost 1 base, J lost 4 bases, and 10 bases lay in between.

This clone was recorded once. The genes are TRBV7-9 and TRBJ1-5, with D possibly TRBD1 on 6 matching bases. Germline CDR1 is SEHNR and CDR2 is FQNEAQ (reference sequence). The germline V and J ends were trimmed by 4 bases and 3 bases, with 13 bases remaining between them. The CDR3 covers 15 residues. The CDR3 sequence: CASSSTGGDNQPQHF. CDR3 sequence (DNA): TGTGCCAGCAGCTCAACTGGGGGCGACAATCAGCCCCAGCATTTT.

The CDR3 DNA reads TGCAGCGTTGCCCCCACCACAGGGTCCGGTGAGCAGTTCTTC. It translates to CSVAPTTGSGEQFF. The chain joins TRBV29-1 to TRBJ2-1; D possibly corresponds to TRBD1 (6 bases). Looked up from germline, CDR1 is SQVTM and CDR2 is ANQGSEA. V lost 4 bases and J 9 bases, leaving 19 bases between the germline ends. This CDR3 spans 14 amino acids.

This chain connects TRBV19 to TRBJ2-2; 10 nucleotides match TRBD1. V was pared by 5 bases and J by 7 bases, with 7 bases of the junction left unmatched. This CDR3 comprises 15 residues. CDR1 and CDR2 (germline): LNHDA, SQIVND (reference sequence). DNA for the CDR3: TGTGCCAGTAGTCTGACAGGGGGCTTCATCGGGGAGCTGTTTTTT. Its protein product is CASSLTGGFIGELFF.

The rearrangement uses TRBV6-1 and TRBJ2-3; a weak D match, TRBD2 (6 bases). Germline CDR1 is MNHNS and CDR2 is SASEGT. V lost 6 bases and J lost 8, with 18 bases in between. The CDR3 spans 14 residues. As DNA, the CDR3 is TGTGCCAGCAGATACGGGACTGAAAAGAGTACGCAGTATTTT. This sequence encodes CASRYGTEKSTQYF.

This chain joins TRBV6-5 and TRBJ2-5; the D is unclear. Germline V CDR1 and CDR2: MNHEY, SVGAGI. CDR3 length: 12 amino acids. Between the trimmed V and J ends, which lost 5 bases and 4 bases, there was a span of 8 bases. The CDR3 loop is CASSLTGETQYF. The CDR3 DNA follows: TGTGCCAGCAGTCTCACGGGAGAGACCCAGTACTTC.

This sequence joins TRBV10-3 and TRBJ2-7; TRBD1 matches at 7 bases. Germline CDR1 reads ENHRY; CDR2 reads SYGVKD. This CDR3 has 14 residues. Trimming at V came to 4 bases and at J to 2 bases, leaving 5 bases not matched to a gene. The CDR3 spells CAISGSGQAYEQYF. The CDR3 DNA is TGTGCCATCAGTGGGTCAGGACAGGCCTACGAGCAGTACTTC.

This clone was counted once. The chain uses TRBV6-1 and TRBJ1-2; tentative D call: TRBD1 (5 bases). V was shortened by 7 bases and J by 5 bases, with 20 bases between the two germline ends. Per germline, CDR1 MNHNS and CDR2 SASEGT. The CDR3 sequence is 15 residues long. Written as DNA, the CDR3 is TGTGCCAGCAACTTTCGGGACGGGGGAACATATGGCTACACCTTC. Translation gives CASNFRDGGTYGYTF.

The chain recombines TRBV5-6 with TRBJ1-1; D possibly corresponds to TRBD1 (5 bases). The CDR3 extends over 14 amino acids. V gave up 4 bases and J gave up 1 base, with 11 bases separating them. Germline V CDR1 and CDR2: SGHDT, YYEEEE. CDR3 DNA: TGTGCCAGCAGCCTAATAAGGGGGAACACTGAAGCTTTCTTT. Encoded protein: CASSLIRGNTEAFF.

The chain links TRBV7-2 to TRBJ2-5; D is unclear. The CDR3 runs 15 residues. Germline V CDR1 and CDR2: SGHTA, FQGNSA. Trimming took 2 bases from V and 1 from J, leaving 11 bases between them. The CDR3 protein is CASSLSSTIQETQYF. The CDR3 nucleotides read TGTGCCAGCAGCTTATCATCCACTATCCAAGAGACCCAGTACTTC.

The chain recombines TRBV11-2 with TRBJ1-3; 8 nucleotides line up with TRBD1. CDR3 length equals 16 residues. The ends lost 5 bases at V and 1 base at J; junction bases unmatched: 7. Germline V gene lookup returns CDR1 SGHAT and CDR2 FQNNGV. The CDR3 sequence is CASSLTGGTSGNTIYF. As DNA, the CDR3 is TGTGCCAGCAGCCTCACAGGGGGTACTTCTGGAAACACCATATATTTT.

This chain links TRBV11-3 with TRBJ2-1; 7 positions agree with TRBD2. The CDR3 has 15 amino acids. Per the germline V gene, CDR1 is SGHNT and CDR2 is YENEEA. V was pared by 4 bases and J by 2 bases, with 5 bases of the junction left unmatched. CDR3 in amino acids: CASSSTAGAYNEQFF. In DNA form, the CDR3 reads TGTGCCAGCAGCTCGACGGCGGGAGCCTACAATGAGCAGTTCTTC.

In DNA, the CDR3 is TGTGCCAGCAGCTTTGCGACTAGCCCTCGGTACTTC. It translates to CASSFATSPRYF. This rearrangement joins TRBV11-3 to TRBJ2-4, with 7 bases fitting TRBD2. This CDR3 contains 12 residues. V lost 3 bases and J lost 15; bases outside the gene matches: 8. Germline V gene data show CDR1 as SGHNT and CDR2 as YENEEA.

The gene calls are TRBV5-1 and TRBJ1-5; D gene ambiguous. The CDR3 loop spans 13 amino acids. Germline CDR1 is SGHRS and CDR2 is YFSETQ. The V end lost 3 bases, the J end lost 6 bases, and 10 bases lay between the germline ends. The CDR3 loop is CASSWEIGQPQHF. The CDR3, as DNA: TGCGCCAGCAGCTGGGAGATTGGTCAGCCCCAGCATTTT.

The rearrangement links TRBV18 to TRBJ2-7; TRBD2 is a possible D gene (5 bases). The germline V gene has CDR1 KGHSH and CDR2 LQKENI. V lost 0 bases, J lost 7 bases, and 13 bases lay in between. The CDR3 is made up of 14 amino acids. The CDR3 DNA reads TGTGCCAGCTCACCACCACCTGGACTGGCGGAGCAGTACTTC. Protein product: CASSPPPGLAEQYF.